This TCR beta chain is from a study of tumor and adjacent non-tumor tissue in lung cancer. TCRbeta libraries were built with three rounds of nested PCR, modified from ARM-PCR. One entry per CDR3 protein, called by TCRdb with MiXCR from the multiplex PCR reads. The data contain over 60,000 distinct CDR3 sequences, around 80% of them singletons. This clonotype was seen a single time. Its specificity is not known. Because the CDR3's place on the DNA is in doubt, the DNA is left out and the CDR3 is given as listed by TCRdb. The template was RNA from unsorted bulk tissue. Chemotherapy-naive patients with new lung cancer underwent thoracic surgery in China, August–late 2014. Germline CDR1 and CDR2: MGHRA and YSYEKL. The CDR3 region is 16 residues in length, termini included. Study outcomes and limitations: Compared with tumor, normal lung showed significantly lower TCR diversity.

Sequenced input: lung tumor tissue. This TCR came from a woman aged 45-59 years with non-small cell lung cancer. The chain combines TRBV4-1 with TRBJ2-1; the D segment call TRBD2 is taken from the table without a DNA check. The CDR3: CTSSQVVAGGNSEQFF.